A selection of T cell receptor beta chains follows, all from one sample in a study of glioma-infiltrating T cells after dendritic cell vaccination. Sequenced by immunoSEQ multiplex PCR; TCRdb stores in-frame clones only, minus some. The sample has more than 85,000 clones; around 91% are singletons. Sequenced material: blood, taken after dendritic cell vaccination. All receptors derive from a human donor with glioblastoma. Both conserved end residues are trimmed from each CDR3. Each record gives: V gene, J gene, CDR3 length, CDR3 protein.

V gene: TRBV29-1; J gene: TRBJ2-2; CDR3 length: 10; CDR3 protein: SAGQYTGELF
V gene: TRBV7-3; J gene: TRBJ2-5; CDR3 length: 13; CDR3 protein: ASSPGQVIQETQY
V gene: TRBV15; J gene: TRBJ1-5; CDR3 length: 11; CDR3 protein: ATSKRFSQPQH
V gene: TRBV2; J gene: TRBJ2-7; CDR3 length: 13; CDR3 protein: ASSELGTGKAEQY
V gene: TRBV29-1; J gene: TRBJ2-1; CDR3 length: 12; CDR3 protein: SVELAGSYNEQF
V gene: TRBV15; J gene: TRBJ2-3; CDR3 length: 15; CDR3 protein: ATSRGRTGEGTDTQY
V gene: TRBV6-5; J gene: TRBJ1-1; CDR3 length: 11; CDR3 protein: ASSYPATPEAF
V gene: TRBV5-6; J gene: TRBJ2-5; CDR3 length: 13; CDR3 protein: ASSFGIAGGQTQY
V gene: TRBV5-1; J gene: TRBJ2-2; CDR3 length: 17; CDR3 protein: ASSSQGLAGAQSTGELF
V gene: TRBV11-3; J gene: TRBJ2-1; CDR3 length: 13; CDR3 protein: ASSLTSGSQYEQF
V gene: TRBV5-1; J gene: TRBJ1-2; CDR3 length: 13; CDR3 protein: ASSLDGQGAYGYT
V gene: TRBV11-2; J gene: TRBJ2-7; CDR3 length: 9; CDR3 protein: ASSPRVEQY
V gene: TRBV6-5; J gene: TRBJ1-5; CDR3 length: 11; CDR3 protein: ASSPGVNQPQH
V gene: TRBV11-2; J gene: TRBJ2-7; CDR3 length: 12; CDR3 protein: ASSSLQRSYEQY
V gene: TRBV6-6; J gene: TRBJ2-7; CDR3 length: 12; CDR3 protein: ASRGQGNSAEQY
V gene: TRBV6-5; J gene: TRBJ1-1; CDR3 length: 11; CDR3 protein: ASSRSLNTEAF
V gene: TRBV4-1; J gene: TRBJ2-3; CDR3 length: 10; CDR3 protein: ASSPPLDTQY
V gene: TRBV5-4; J gene: NA; CDR3 length: 13; CDR3 protein: ASSFYTTKAYEQY
V gene: TRBV7-8; J gene: TRBJ2-7; CDR3 length: 14; CDR3 protein: ASSSLAVISSYEQY
V gene: TRBV7-9; J gene: TRBJ1-5; CDR3 length: 13; CDR3 protein: ASSSGQGAGQPQH
V gene: TRBV4-1; J gene: TRBJ2-3; CDR3 length: 12; CDR3 protein: ASSQVQFTDTQY
V gene: TRBV5-1; J gene: TRBJ2-7; CDR3 length: 11; CDR3 protein: ASSLAPGYEQY
V gene: TRBV10-1; J gene: TRBJ2-7; CDR3 length: 14; CDR3 protein: ASSAGTSGFSYEQY
V gene: TRBV18; J gene: TRBJ1-6; CDR3 length: 11; CDR3 protein: ASSPAMDSPLH
V gene: TRBV4-1; J gene: TRBJ1-1; CDR3 length: 13; CDR3 protein: VHLGTGGENTEAF
V gene: TRBV27; J gene: TRBJ1-3; CDR3 length: 12; CDR3 protein: ASSPGTGGNTIY
V gene: TRBV10-3; J gene: TRBJ2-3; CDR3 length: 11; CDR3 protein: ASAGDGADTQY
V gene: TRBV5-1; J gene: TRBJ1-2; CDR3 length: 12; CDR3 protein: ASSLYDSNYGYT